These 28 T cell receptor beta chains came from one sample sequenced in a study of response to subunit inactivated influenza vaccine. One entry per CDR3 protein, called by TCRdb with MiXCR from the RT-PCR reads. Of about 540,000 distinct CDR3 sequences in the sample, roughly a quarter are singletons; the top ten hold roughly 2.8%. The sample was also reused in another study, on T cells expressing NK-cell markers. As that report states: TCR beta libraries carry UMIs added by 5'RACE template switching.

Specimen: CD4+ T cells sorted from PBMCs, collected roughly 12 days after vaccination. The receptors originated from a man in his forties or fifties who received an inactivated influenza vaccine.

With regard to this clonotype: One junction end disagrees with the germline gene, perhaps due to a read error. The V and J genes are TRBV3-1 and TRBJ2-7; 10 bases agree with TRBD1. From germline, CDR1 is LGHDT and CDR2 YNNKEL (reference sequence). The CDR3 is 15 amino acids. The CDR3 DNA is TGTGCCTGCAGCTTTGGACAGGGGGGCTCCTACGAGCAGTACTTC. It encodes CACSFGQGGSYEQYF.

This chain connects TRBV7-2 to TRBJ2-1, with 9 bases matching TRBD2. The CDR3 extends over 17 amino acids. Germline V gene sequence: CDR1 SGHTA, CDR2 FQGNSA. After removal of 5 bases from V and 8 bases from J, the junction contained 16 bases not matched to a gene. This chain's CDR3 is CASSPSARASGNHEQFF. CDR3 sequence (DNA): TGTGCCAGCAGCCCCTCGGCACGGGCTAGCGGGAACCATGAGCAGTTCTTC.

This sequence joins TRBV20-1 and TRBJ2-3; 7 nucleotides agree with TRBD2. V shed 4 bases, J shed 5 bases, and the junction held 6 bases outside the gene matches. Germline CDR1 DFQATT, CDR2 SNEGSKA (reference sequence). This CDR3 contains 13 residues. CDR3 coding DNA: TGCAGTGCTACCCTATTAGCGGGAGATACGCAGTATTTT. It is translated as CSATLLAGDTQYF.

This sequence joins TRBV12-3 or TRBV12-4 and TRBJ2-1; 13 positions match TRBD2. CDR3 length equals 17 residues. With 3 bases clipped from V and 9 bases from J, the junction kept 11 bases outside the gene matches. The CDR3 bases are TGTGCCAGCAGTTTTTCTGTTGGACTAGCGGGAGTCTCTGAGCAGTTCTTC. Amino acid sequence: CASSFSVGLAGVSEQFF.

This clonotype has more than one count but fewer than ten. This chain links TRBV20-1 with TRBJ2-7, with D unresolved. Germline lookup yields CDR1 DFQATT and CDR2 SNEGSKA (reference sequence). The CDR3 runs 13 residues. The V end was cut by 4 bases, the J end by 3 bases, with 13 bases between. CDR3 coding DNA: TGCAGTGCTAAGGGCAGCATGAACTACGAGCAGTACTTC. It is translated as CSAKGSMNYEQYF.

As for this clonotype: It is likely a read error, because the conserved phenylalanine at the end of the CDR3 is missing. The chain is built from TRBV24-1 and TRBJ2-6; tentatively, D is TRBD2 (6 bases). This CDR3 region has 17 residues. V lost 3 bases, J lost 1 base, and 12 bases lay in between. The V gene's germline CDR1 is KGHDR and CDR2 SFDVKD. CDR3 in DNA: TGTGCCACCAGTGATCCCCCCGGGGGTTCTGGGGCCAACGTCCTGACTTTA. Residues: CATSDPPGGSGANVLTL.

This clonotype was detected a few times. The chain combines TRBV29-1 with TRBJ1-2, with TRBD1 matching over 8 bases. The J segment lost 8 bases and the V segment lost 6 bases, leaving 11 bases of the junction unmatched. The length of the CDR3 is 13 residues. Germline assignment: CDR1 SQVTM and CDR2 ANQGSEA. CDR3 in amino acids: CSVVGRGLIGYTF. The CDR3 DNA follows: TGCAGCGTCGTCGGCAGGGGGCTAATAGGCTACACCTTC.

This sequence joins TRBV5-1 and TRBJ2-7, with 7 bases identical to TRBD2. The CDR3 covers 13 residues. Germline V gives CDR1 SGHRS, CDR2 YFSETQ. With 2 bases clipped from V and 2 bases from J, the junction kept 1 base outside the gene matches. The CDR3 nucleotides read TGCGCCAGCAGCTTCGGGACTACCTACGAGCAGTACTTC. It is translated as CASSFGTTYEQYF.

This chain links TRBV20-1 with TRBJ1-4, with 7 bases fitting TRBD1. The V and J ends lost 3 bases and 8 bases, in that order; junction bases with no gene match: 6. Germline V gene data show CDR1 as DFQATT and CDR2 as SNEGSKA (reference sequence). The CDR3 is 13 residues long. In DNA, the CDR3 is TGCAGTGCTAGTACAGGGGAGAGGGAAAAACTGTTTTTT. Amino acids: CSASTGEREKLFF.

The rearrangement links TRBV7-8 to TRBJ1-1, with 9 nucleotides matching TRBD1. Germline V lookup: CDR1 SGHVS, CDR2 FQNEAQ. V shed 2 bases and J 1 base; nucleotides not matched to a gene: 8. The CDR3 covers 17 residues. For the CDR3, the DNA is TGTGCCAGCAGCTTACGTCCCGGGACAGGGACGAACACTGAAGCTTTCTTT. It specifies CASSLRPGTGTNTEAFF.

The rearrangement links TRBV7-9 to TRBJ1-2, with D maybe TRBD1 (5 bases). The CDR3 is 12 amino acids. The V end was cut by 4 bases, the J end by 12 bases, with 15 bases between. Germline CDR1 is SEHNR and CDR2 is FQNEAQ (reference sequence). CDR3 region: CASSWDFGHHTF. The CDR3 DNA follows: TGTGCCAGCAGCTGGGACTTTGGTCATCACACCTTC.

The sample holds a few counts of this clonotype. The gene calls are TRBV4-2 and TRBJ2-7; the D gene could be TRBD1 or TRBD2 (5 bases each). The length of the CDR3 is 14 residues. V was cut by 0 bases and J by 2 bases, with 8 bases left in between. Looked up from germline, CDR1 is LGHNA and CDR2 is YNFKEQ. Written as DNA, the CDR3 is TGTGCCAGCAGCCAAGACAGGGACGCCTACGAGCAGTACTTC. Protein sequence: CASSQDRDAYEQYF.

This clonotype was seen only a few times. The chain links TRBV4-1 to TRBJ2-7; no reliable D call. Germline values: CDR1 MGHRA, CDR2 YSYEKL. The CDR3 length is 18 residues. Between the trimmed V and J ends, which lost 0 bases and 6 bases, there was a span of 24 bases. The CDR3 protein is CASSQDPRGRTITGEQYF. CDR3 nucleotides: TGCGCCAGCAGCCAAGACCCCCGTGGGCGAACTATTACTGGCGAGCAGTACTTC.

The V gene is TRBV10-3, the J gene TRBJ2-2; D is unclear. The V end lost 8 bases, the J end lost 0 bases, and 13 bases lay between the germline ends. CDR1 and CDR2 (germline): ENHRY, SYGVKD. The CDR3 has 15 amino acids. This CDR3 reads CAIGPGRANTGELFF. In nucleotides, the CDR3 is TGTGCCATCGGCCCGGGCCGTGCGAACACCGGGGAGCTGTTTTTT.

There are a few counts of this clonotype. V usage is TRBV10-3 and J usage is TRBJ1-2; D call uncertain. Germline assignment: CDR1 ENHRY and CDR2 SYGVKD. The germline V and J ends were trimmed by 3 bases and 2 bases, with 10 bases remaining between them. CDR3 length: 14 residues. The CDR3 region is CAISELPTNYGYTF. CDR3 nucleotides: TGTGCCATCAGTGAACTTCCTACAAACTATGGCTACACCTTC.

DNA for the CDR3: TGTGCCAGCGGACAGGGGGTGGCTGAAGCTTTCTTT. This gives the protein CASGQGVAEAFF. V gene TRBV12-3 or TRBV12-4 combines with J gene TRBJ1-1; the match to TRBD1 covers 10 bases. V trimming: 8 bases; J trimming: 6 bases; junction bases outside the gene matches: 3. CDR3 length equals 12 residues.

This clonotype occurred many times. The V gene is TRBV29-1, the J gene TRBJ2-1; 9 positions agree with TRBD2. This CDR3 is 14 amino acids long. Germline lookup yields CDR1 SQVTM and CDR2 ANQGSEA. The V and J ends lost 5 bases and 7 bases, in that order; junction bases with no gene match: 9. CDR3 protein: CSVNGREGRNEQFF. The CDR3 coding sequence is TGCAGCGTTAATGGGCGGGAGGGCCGAAATGAGCAGTTCTTC.

This clonotype was detected once. The gene calls are TRBV7-9 and TRBJ2-2, with 9 bases that match TRBD2. The CDR3 is 14 residues long. The junction had 4 bases not matched to a gene; V was cut back by 7 bases and J by 4 bases. Germline V gene data show CDR1 as SEHNR and CDR2 as FQNEAQ (reference sequence). CDR3 region: CASIFSGSTGELFF. In DNA form, the CDR3 reads TGTGCCAGCATTTTTAGCGGGAGCACCGGGGAGCTGTTTTTT.

This clonotype was seen many times. The chain uses TRBV5-1 and TRBJ2-1; D remains unclear. CDR3 size: 14 residues. Germline CDR1 is SGHRS and CDR2 is YFSETQ. V lost 6 bases, J lost 0 bases, and 10 bases lay in between. DNA for the CDR3: TGCGCCAGCAAAGACTCCACCTCCTACAATGAGCAGTTCTTC. Protein: CASKDSTSYNEQFF.

For the CDR3, the DNA is TGCAGTGTCGGGACGATAGTAGAAGCTTTCTTT. Translating gives CSVGTIVEAFF. The gene calls are TRBV20-1 and TRBJ1-1, with D possibly TRBD1 on 5 matching bases. CDR1 and CDR2 from the germline V gene are DFQATT and SNEGSKA (reference sequence). Trimming shortened V by 7 bases and J by 8 bases, and 14 bases separated the two germline ends. The CDR3 loop spans 11 amino acids.

This clonotype appeared a few times. The CDR3 nucleotides read TGCAGCGTTGTTGGTCGGAACCAAGAGACCCAGTACTTC. It yields the protein CSVVGRNQETQYF. J is TRBJ2-5 and V is TRBV29-1; D gene unclear. Germline loops: CDR1 SQVTM, CDR2 ANQGSEA. The CDR3 spans 13 residues. Trimming cost V 4 bases and J 0 bases, with 9 bases left between them.

Here the CDR3 reads CASSSSNGGGETQYF. The CDR3 DNA reads as TGTGCCAGCAGCTCTTCCAATGGGGGCGGGGAGACCCAGTACTTC. The genes are TRBV7-8 and TRBJ2-5; weak D call: TRBD1 (6 bases). Germline CDR1 reads SGHVS; CDR2 reads FQNEAQ. Trimming cost V 4 bases and J 5 bases, with 17 bases left between them. This CDR3 has 15 residues.

The chain combines TRBV9 with TRBJ2-5, with 10 bases aligning to TRBD2. This CDR3 region has 16 residues. J was trimmed by 3 bases and V by 0 bases; bases with no gene match: 5. Germline V gives CDR1 SGDLS, CDR2 YYNGEE. This chain's CDR3 is CASSVGAGGPEETQYF. In DNA form, the CDR3 reads TGTGCCAGCAGCGTAGGAGCGGGAGGGCCGGAAGAGACCCAGTACTTC.

This clonotype was seen only a few times. This chain links TRBV7-8 with TRBJ2-3; D is unresolved. V gave up 6 bases and J gave up 0 bases, with 10 bases separating them. Germline CDR1 SGHVS, CDR2 FQNEAQ. This CDR3 spans 14 amino acids. CDR3 bases: TGTGCCAGCAGTAAGGGTTGGAGCACAGATACGCAGTATTTT. Protein product: CASSKGWSTDTQYF. Based on the CDR3 plus reference TRBV7-8 and TRBJ2-3, the full variable domain is GAGVSQSPRYKVAKRGQDVALRCDPISGHVSLFWYQQALGQGPEFLTYFQNEAQLDKSGLPSDRFFAERPEGSVSTLKIQRTQQEDSAVYLCASSKGWSTDTQYFGPGTRLTVL.

This clonotype was recorded a few times. The chain has TRBV28 and TRBJ1-4, with a weak D call TRBD1 (5 bases). Germline V gene lookup returns CDR1 MDHEN and CDR2 SYDVKM. This CDR3 has 13 residues. With 6 bases removed from V and 5 bases from J, the gap between germline ends came to 10 bases. DNA of the CDR3: TGTGCCAGCAGCGGGGGTTACAATGAAAAACTGTTTTTT. As protein: CASSGGYNEKLFF.

This sequence joins TRBV6-2 or TRBV6-3 and TRBJ1-5; D call uncertain. This CDR3 contains 13 residues. Germline lookup yields CDR1 MNHEY and CDR2 SVGEGT. V gave up 6 bases and J gave up 3 bases, with 9 bases separating them. CDR3 nucleotide sequence: TGTGCCAGCAGAACTCAGACCAATCAGCCCCAGCATTTT. Protein: CASRTQTNQPQHF.

This clonotype was seen a handful of times. The chain carries TRBV21-1 and TRBJ2-7; TRBD2 was called by the table and not checked on the DNA. TRBV21-1 is marked as a pseudogene. This CDR3 region has 15 residues. The CDR3 sequence: CASSKALAVSYEQYF. CDR3 nucleotide sequence: TGTGCCAGCAGCAAAGCACTAGCGGTCTCCTACGAGCAGTACTTC.

The chain links TRBV28 to TRBJ2-7, with 7 nucleotides matching TRBD1. V was pared by 7 bases and J by 2 bases, with 11 bases of the junction left unmatched. The CDR3 is made up of 15 amino acids. CDR1 is MDHEN, CDR2 SYDVKM, per germline. This chain's CDR3 is CASTLTGVGAYEQYF. In DNA, the CDR3 is TGTGCCAGCACCCTAACAGGGGTGGGCGCCTACGAGCAGTACTTC.